This T cell receptor beta chain was documented in a study of T cells after yellow fever vaccination. Overall study results and limits: Researchers report a weaker secondary response that nonetheless peaked faster, day 5 versus 15.

TCRdb reprocessed the 5' RACE reads with MiXCR, giving one entry per CDR3 protein. Of hundreds of thousands of distinct CDR3 sequences in the sample, 15% to 20% were seen once. To note about this clonotype: Its cognate antigen is unknown.

Germline V gene lookup returns CDR1 LNHDA and CDR2 SQIVND (reference sequence). Trimming at V came to 5 bases and at J to 6 bases, leaving 10 bases not matched to a gene. CDR3 length equals 14 residues. The starting material was PBMCs, obtained 15 days after the yellow fever booster vaccination. The sequence derives from a man aged 25 to 40 who received the YFV17D yellow fever vaccine. V and J are TRBV19 and TRBJ2-7; 7 positions agree with TRBD1. The CDR3 nucleotides read TGTGCCAGTAGTCTTGGGACAGCCGAGGGCGAGCAGTACTTC. It is translated as CASSLGTAEGEQYF. The whole variable domain, filled in from reference TRBV19 and TRBJ2-7, reads DGGITQSPKYLFRKEGQNVTLSCEQNLNHDAMYWYRQDPGQGLRLIYYSQIVNDFQKGDIAEGYSVSREKKESFPLTVTSAQKNPTAFYLCASSLGTAEGEQYFGPGTRLTVT.